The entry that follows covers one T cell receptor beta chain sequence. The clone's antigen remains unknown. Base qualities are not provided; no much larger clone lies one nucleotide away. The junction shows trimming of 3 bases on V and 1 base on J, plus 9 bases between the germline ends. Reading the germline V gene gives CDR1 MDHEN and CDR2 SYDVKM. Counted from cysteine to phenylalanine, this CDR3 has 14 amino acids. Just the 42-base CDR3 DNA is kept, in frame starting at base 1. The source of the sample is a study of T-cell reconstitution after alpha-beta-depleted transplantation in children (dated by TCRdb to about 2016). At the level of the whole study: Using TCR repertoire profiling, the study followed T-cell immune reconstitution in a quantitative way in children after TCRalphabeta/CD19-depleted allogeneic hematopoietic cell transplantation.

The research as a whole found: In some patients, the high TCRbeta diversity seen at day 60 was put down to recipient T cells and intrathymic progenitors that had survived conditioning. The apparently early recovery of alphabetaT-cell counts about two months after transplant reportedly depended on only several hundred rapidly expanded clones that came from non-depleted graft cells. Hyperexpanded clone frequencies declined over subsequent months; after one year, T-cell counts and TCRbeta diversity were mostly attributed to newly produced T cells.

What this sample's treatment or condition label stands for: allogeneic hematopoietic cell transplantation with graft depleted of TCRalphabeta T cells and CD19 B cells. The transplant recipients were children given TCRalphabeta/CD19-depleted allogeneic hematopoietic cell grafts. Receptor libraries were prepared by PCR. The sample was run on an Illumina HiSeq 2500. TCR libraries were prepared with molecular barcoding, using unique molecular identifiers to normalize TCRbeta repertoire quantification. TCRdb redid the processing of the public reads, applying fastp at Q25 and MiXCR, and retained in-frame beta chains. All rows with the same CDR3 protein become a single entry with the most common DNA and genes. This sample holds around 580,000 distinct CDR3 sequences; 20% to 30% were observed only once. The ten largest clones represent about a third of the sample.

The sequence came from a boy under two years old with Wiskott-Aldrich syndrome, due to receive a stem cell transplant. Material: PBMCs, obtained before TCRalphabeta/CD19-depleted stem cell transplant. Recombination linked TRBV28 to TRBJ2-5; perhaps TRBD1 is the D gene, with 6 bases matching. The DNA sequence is TGTGCCAGCAGTTTTGTAGGGGGCCAAGAGACCCAGTACTTC. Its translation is CASSFVGGQETQYF.